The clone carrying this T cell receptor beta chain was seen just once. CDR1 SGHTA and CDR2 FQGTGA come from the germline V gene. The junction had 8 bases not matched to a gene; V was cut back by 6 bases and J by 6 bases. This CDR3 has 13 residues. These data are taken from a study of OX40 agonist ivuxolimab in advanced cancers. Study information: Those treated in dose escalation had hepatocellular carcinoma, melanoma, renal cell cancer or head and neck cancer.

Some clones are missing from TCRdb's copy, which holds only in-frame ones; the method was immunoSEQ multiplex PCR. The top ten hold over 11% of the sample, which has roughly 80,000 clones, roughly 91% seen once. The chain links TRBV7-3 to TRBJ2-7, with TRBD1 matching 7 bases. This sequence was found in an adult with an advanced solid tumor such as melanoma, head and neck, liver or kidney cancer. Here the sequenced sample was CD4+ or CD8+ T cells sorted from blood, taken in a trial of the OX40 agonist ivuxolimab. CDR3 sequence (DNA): TGTGCCAGCAGATCGACAGGGTCCGGCGAGCAGTACTTC. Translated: CASRSTGSGEQYF.